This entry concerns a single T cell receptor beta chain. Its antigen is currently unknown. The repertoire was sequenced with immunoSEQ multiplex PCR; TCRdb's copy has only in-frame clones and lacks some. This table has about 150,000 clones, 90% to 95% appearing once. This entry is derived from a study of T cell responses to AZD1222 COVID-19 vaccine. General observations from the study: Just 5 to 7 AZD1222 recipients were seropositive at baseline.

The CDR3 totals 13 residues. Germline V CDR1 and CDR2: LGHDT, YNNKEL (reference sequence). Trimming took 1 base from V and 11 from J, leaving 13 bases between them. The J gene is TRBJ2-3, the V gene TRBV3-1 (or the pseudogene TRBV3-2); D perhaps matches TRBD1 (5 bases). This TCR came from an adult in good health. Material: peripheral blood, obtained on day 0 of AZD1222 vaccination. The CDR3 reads CASSQGSRQLQYF. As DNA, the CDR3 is TGTGCCAGCAGCCAAGGCTCCCGACAGCTGCAGTATTTT.